There are a few counts of the clone carrying this TCR beta chain. What it binds is unknown. The authors reverse transcribed all of the isolated RNA, so sequencing captured expressed TCRB transcripts. Method: immunoSEQ multiplex PCR; TCRdb's copy keeps in-frame clones and lacks some. The table shows under 300,000 clones, with around 16% occurring only once. This entry comes from a study of beta chain features in type 1 diabetes. Study-wide results and limits: Across all four CD4+ subsets, people with type 1 diabetes showed modestly shorter TCRB CDR3s. In patients and controls equally, PCR might favor templates that are shorter. Type 1 diabetes patients had VDJ junctions that carried fewer insertions and more deletions. Overrepresentation of cells with high TCR expression could result from cDNA sequencing.

The CDR3 is made up of 14 amino acids. The V gene's germline CDR1 is GTSNPN and CDR2 SVGIG (reference sequence). After removal of 3 bases from V and 2 bases from J, the junction contained 5 bases not matched to a gene. The clonotype originates from a young man with type 1 diabetes. J is TRBJ1-2 and V is TRBV30; TRBD1 matches 8 bases. Sequencing was performed on naive CD4+ T cells from blood. The CDR3 reads CAWSPDRGNYGYTF. The DNA of the CDR3 is TGTGCCTGGAGCCCCGACAGGGGCAACTATGGCTACACCTTC.